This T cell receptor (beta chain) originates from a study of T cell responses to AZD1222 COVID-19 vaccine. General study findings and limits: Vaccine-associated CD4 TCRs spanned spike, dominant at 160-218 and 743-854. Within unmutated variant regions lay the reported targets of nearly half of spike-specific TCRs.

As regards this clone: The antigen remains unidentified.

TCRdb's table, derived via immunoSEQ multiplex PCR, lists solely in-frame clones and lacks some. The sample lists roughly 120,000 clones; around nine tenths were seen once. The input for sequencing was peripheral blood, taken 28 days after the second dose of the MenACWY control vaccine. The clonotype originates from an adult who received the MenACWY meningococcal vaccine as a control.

The CDR3 is CASSLDRGYGYTF. The CDR3 DNA follows: TGTGCCAGCAGCTTGGACAGGGGCTATGGCTACACCTTC. The chain uses TRBV5-6 and TRBJ1-2, with 7 positions matching TRBD1. There are 13 residues in the CDR3. Germline assignment: CDR1 SGHDT and CDR2 YYEEEE. J gave up 4 bases and V 0 bases, and 0 bases lay outside the gene matches.